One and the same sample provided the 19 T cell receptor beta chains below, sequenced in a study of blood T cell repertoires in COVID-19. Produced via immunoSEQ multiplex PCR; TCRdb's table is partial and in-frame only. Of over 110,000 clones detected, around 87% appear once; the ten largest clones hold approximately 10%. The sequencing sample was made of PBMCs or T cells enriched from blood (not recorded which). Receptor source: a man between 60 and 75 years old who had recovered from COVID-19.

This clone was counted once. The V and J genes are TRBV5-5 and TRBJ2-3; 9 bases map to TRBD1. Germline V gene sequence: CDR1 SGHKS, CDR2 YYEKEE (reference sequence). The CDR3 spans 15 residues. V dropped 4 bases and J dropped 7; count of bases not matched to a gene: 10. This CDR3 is CASSLDRGNSNTQYF. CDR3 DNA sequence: TGTGCCAGCAGCCTGGACAGGGGCAATTCCAATACGCAGTATTTT.

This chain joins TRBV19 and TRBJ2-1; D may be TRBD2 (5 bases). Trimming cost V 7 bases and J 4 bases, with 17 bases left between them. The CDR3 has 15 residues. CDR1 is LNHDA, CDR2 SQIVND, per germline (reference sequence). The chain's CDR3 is CASTKDSLGYNEQFF. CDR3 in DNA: TGTGCCAGTACTAAGGACTCATTGGGGTACAATGAGCAGTTCTTC.

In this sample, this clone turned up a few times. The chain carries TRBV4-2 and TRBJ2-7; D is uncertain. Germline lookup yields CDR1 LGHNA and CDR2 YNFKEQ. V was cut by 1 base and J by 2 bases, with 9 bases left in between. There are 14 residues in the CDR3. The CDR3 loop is CASSQATATYEQYF. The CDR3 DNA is TGTGCCAGCAGCCAAGCAACAGCTACCTACGAGCAGTACTTC.

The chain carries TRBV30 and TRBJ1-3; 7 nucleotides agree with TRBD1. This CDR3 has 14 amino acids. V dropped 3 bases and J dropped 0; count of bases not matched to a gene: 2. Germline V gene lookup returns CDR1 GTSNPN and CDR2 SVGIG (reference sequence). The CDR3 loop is CAWSRGDSGNTIYF. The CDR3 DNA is TGTGCCTGGAGCAGGGGGGACTCTGGAAACACCATATATTTT.

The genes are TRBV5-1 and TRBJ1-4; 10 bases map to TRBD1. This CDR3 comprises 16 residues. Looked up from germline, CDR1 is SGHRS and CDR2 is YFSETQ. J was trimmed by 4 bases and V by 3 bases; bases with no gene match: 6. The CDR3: CASSSRTGGGNEKLFF. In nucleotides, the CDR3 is TGCGCCAGCAGCTCTCGGACAGGGGGTGGTAATGAAAAACTGTTTTTT.

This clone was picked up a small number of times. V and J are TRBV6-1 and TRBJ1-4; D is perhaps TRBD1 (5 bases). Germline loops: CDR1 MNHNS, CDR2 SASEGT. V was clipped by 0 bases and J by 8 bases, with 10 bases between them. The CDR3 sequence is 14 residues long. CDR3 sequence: CASSEAAGREKLFF. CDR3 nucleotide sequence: TGTGCCAGCAGTGAAGCGGCGGGGCGAGAAAAACTGTTTTTT.

CDR3 nucleotide sequence: TGTGCCAGCAGCGTAGTTGCGGGGAGCAATGAGCAGTTCTTC. Translating gives CASSVVAGSNEQFF. The chain couples TRBV9 to TRBJ2-1; D might be TRBD2 (6 bases). The germline CDR1 and CDR2 sequences are SGDLS and YYNGEE. The CDR3 spans 14 residues. V gave up 0 bases and J gave up 6 bases, with 10 bases separating them.

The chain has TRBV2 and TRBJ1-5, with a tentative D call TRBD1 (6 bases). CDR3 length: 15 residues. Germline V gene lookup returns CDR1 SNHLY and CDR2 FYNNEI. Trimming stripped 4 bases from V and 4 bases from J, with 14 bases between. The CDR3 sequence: CASSGGSGVNQPQHF. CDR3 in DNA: TGTGCCAGCAGTGGGGGGTCAGGGGTGAATCAGCCCCAGCATTTT.

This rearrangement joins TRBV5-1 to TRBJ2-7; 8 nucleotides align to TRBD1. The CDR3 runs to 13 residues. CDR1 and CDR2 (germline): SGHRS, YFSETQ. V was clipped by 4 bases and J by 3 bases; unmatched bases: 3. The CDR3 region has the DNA TGCGCCAGCAGCCCACAGGGGGACTACGAGCAGTACTTC. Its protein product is CASSPQGDYEQYF.

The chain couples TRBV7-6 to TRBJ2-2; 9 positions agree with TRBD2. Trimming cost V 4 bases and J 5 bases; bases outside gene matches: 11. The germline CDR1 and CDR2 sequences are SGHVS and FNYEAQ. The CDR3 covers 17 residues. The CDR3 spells CASSYAAVAGGTGELFF. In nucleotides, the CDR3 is TGTGCCAGCAGCTACGCTGCCGTGGCGGGGGGGACCGGGGAGCTGTTTTTT.

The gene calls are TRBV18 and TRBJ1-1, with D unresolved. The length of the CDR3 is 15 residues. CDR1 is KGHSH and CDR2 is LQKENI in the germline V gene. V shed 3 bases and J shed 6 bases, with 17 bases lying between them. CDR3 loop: CASSPPSRGKAEAFF. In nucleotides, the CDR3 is TGTGCCAGCTCACCGCCCTCCCGCGGGAAGGCTGAAGCTTTCTTT.

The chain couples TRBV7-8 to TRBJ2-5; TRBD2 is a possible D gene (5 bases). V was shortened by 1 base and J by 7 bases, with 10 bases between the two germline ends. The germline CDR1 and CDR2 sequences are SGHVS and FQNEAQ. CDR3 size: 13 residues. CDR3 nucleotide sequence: TGTGCCAGCAGCTTAGTAGTCCGGGGGACCCAGTACTTC. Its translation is CASSLVVRGTQYF.

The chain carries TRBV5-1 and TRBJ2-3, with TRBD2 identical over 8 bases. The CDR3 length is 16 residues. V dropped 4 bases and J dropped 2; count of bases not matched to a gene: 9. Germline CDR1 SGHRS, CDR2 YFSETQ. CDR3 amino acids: CASSPPGSGTTDTQYF. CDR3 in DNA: TGCGCCAGCAGCCCCCCGGGTAGCGGGACCACAGATACGCAGTATTTT.

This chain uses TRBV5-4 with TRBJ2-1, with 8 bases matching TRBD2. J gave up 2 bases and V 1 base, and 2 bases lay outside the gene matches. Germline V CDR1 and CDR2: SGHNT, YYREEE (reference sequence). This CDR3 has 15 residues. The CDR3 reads CASSLTSGPYNEQFF. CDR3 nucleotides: TGTGCCAGCAGCTTGACTAGCGGACCCTACAATGAGCAGTTCTTC.

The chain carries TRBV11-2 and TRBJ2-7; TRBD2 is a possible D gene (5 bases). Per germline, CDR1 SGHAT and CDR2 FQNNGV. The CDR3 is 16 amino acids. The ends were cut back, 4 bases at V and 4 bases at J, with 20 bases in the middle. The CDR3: CASSYGLFPPLYEQYF. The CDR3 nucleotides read TGTGCCAGCAGCTACGGACTTTTCCCTCCCCTATACGAGCAGTACTTC.

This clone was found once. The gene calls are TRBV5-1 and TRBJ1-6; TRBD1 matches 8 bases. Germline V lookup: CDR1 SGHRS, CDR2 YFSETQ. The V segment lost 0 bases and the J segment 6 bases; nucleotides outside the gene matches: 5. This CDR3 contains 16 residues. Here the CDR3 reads CASSLEAGGVNSPLHF. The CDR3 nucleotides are TGCGCCAGCAGCTTGGAGGCAGGGGGCGTTAATTCACCCCTCCACTTT.

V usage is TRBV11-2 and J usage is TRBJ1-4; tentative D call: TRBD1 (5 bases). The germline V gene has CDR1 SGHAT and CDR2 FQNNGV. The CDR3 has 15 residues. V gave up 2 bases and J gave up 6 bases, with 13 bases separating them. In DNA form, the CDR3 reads TGTGCCAGCAGCTTAAGGGGCAATGGGCATGAAAAACTGTTTTTT. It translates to CASSLRGNGHEKLFF.

This chain's CDR3 is CAWSAGLGYEQYF. The CDR3 bases are TGTGCCTGGAGTGCAGGGTTGGGCTACGAGCAGTACTTC. V is TRBV30 and J is TRBJ2-7; TRBD1 might be the D (5 bases). V lost 1 base and J lost 3, with 10 bases in between. Per germline, CDR1 GTSNPN and CDR2 SVGIG (reference sequence). CDR3 length equals 13 residues.

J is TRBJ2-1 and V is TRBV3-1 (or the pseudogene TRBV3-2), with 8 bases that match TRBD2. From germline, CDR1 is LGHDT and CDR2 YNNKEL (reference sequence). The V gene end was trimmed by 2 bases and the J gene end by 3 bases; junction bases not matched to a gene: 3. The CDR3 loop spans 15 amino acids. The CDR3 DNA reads TGTGCCAGCAGCCAATACAGCGGGAGCTACAATGAGCAGTTCTTC. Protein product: CASSQYSGSYNEQFF.